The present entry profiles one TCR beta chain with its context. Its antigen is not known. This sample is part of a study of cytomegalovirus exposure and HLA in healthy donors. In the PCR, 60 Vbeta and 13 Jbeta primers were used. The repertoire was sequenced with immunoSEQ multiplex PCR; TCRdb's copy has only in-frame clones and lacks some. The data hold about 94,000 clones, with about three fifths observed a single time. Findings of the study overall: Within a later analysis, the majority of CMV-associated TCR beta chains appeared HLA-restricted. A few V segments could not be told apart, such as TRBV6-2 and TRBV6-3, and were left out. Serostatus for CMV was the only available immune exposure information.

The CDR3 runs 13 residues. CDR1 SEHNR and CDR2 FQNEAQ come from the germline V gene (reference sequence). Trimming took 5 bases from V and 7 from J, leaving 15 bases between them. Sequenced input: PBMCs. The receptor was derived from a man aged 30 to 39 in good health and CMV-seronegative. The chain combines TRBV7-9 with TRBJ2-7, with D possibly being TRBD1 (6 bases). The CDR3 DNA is TGTGCCAGCAGCCTGAACAGGGTAGGGGAGCAGTACTTC. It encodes CASSLNRVGEQYF.